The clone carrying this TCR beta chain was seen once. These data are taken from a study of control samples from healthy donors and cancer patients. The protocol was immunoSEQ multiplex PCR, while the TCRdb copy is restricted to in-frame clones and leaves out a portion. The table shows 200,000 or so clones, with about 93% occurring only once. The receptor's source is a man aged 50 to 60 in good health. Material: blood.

The CDR3 DNA follows: TGTGCCAGCAGCAACTGGGCCCCCCCGGTCTATAATTCACCCCTCCACTTT. Its translation: CASSNWAPPVYNSPLHF. This chain links TRBV7-8 with TRBJ1-6; D remains ambiguous. This CDR3 has 17 residues. Per the germline V gene, CDR1 is SGHVS and CDR2 is FQNEAQ. With 5 bases removed from V and 3 bases from J, the gap between germline ends came to 17 bases.